This T cell receptor beta chain is from a study of T cells in Graves' hyperthyroidism and ophthalmopathy (dated 2019 in TCRdb). About the investigation overall: Peripheral blood was sampled at the time of initial diagnosis, prior to any treatment. To identify TCR V-J signatures that set the groups apart, the researchers used a discovery cohort of more than 95 patients, made up of fewer than 50 with Graves' ophthalmopathy and about 59 with stable Graves' hyperthyroidism. Whether ophthalmopathy could be predicted prospectively was tested in an independent validation cohort made up of approximately 19 hyperthyroidism patients plus 17 patients who later progressed to ophthalmopathy. The 100 or so discovery patients were divided at random into training and test sets in a 7:3 ratio. Thyroid tissue and blood T-cell repertoires from roughly 6 Graves' hyperthyroidism patients were also compared in the study. After blood sampling, hyperthyroidism patients were treated with methimazole at a starting dose of 30 mg daily, and ophthalmopathy patients were treated with high-dose intravenous methylprednisolone. TCR Vbeta CDR3 sequencing of fewer than 150 peripheral blood samples (43 ophthalmopathy, over 70 hyperthyroidism and some 17 progressor patients) is reported in the paper. Broader findings and caveats from the paper: Sample size was not statistically predetermined, and investigators were not blinded to group allocation. In validation, the model predicted progression to ophthalmopathy with 55% to 71% sensitivity and less than 80% specificity, a median of around 6.6 months before onset. Most expanded thyroid clonotypes (frequency above 0.001) were also found in blood, which suggests that blood repertoires may mirror thyroid immune responses. In cross-validation, a model built on a 13 V-J signature told ophthalmopathy apart from stable hyperthyroidism with roughly 87% sensitivity and roughly 83% specificity, and in testing the same model reached 80%/75%.

Amplification of TCR beta CDR3 regions was carried out from RNA transcripts. A first-round RT-PCR of the TCR CDR3 used the HTBI primer set with the Qiagen OneStep RT-PCR kit. The libraries were constructed in a second round of multiplex PCR and then size-selected and purified. Sequencing of the libraries was done on an Illumina HiSeq2000 using paired-end 100 bp reads. Per the original workflow: Raw data were processed with SOAPnuke, discarding reads with adapters, uncalled bases, mean Phred below 15, or no exact constant-primer or identifier match. COPE v1.2.5 was used to merge the high-quality paired reads, and each unique nucleotide sequence was defined as a clonotype. Clonotypes were aligned to IMGT TRBV, TRBD and TRBJ reference segments using MiTCR v1.1. Analysis was restricted to V-J combinations with a frequency above 0.0001, which covered roughly 99% of repertoires. A TCS score was defined as the ratio between F50 (clonal expansion) and ExV (chaos), using BLOSUM62-based TCRdist between CDR3 peptides within each V-J. Welch's t-statistics and random forest reduced roughly 500 V-J features to 10 to 15, which were used in a naive Bayes classifier (R e1071). The public reads were quality trimmed at Q25 with fastp and then assembled into clones with MiXCR by TCRdb, keeping productive beta chains. Rows merge per CDR3 protein into single entries with the most common DNA and genes. TCRdb, rather than the study authors, made the V and J calls. Present in this sample are 96,000 or so distinct CDR3 sequences, about half of which were seen just once. The ten largest clones take up roughly 29% of the sample.

V is pared back by 6 bases and J by 6 bases, with 15 bases lying between the germline termini. From cysteine to phenylalanine, the CDR3 is 13 amino acids long. The sequence is cut down to CDR3 DNA, 39 bases in frame from base 1. For CDR1 and CDR2, the germline V gene (reference sequence) lists SGHKS and YYEKEE. Graves' hyperthyroidism was defined as stable when no progression to ophthalmopathy occurred over 18 months of follow-up. Hyperthyroidism patients were newly diagnosed, had a disease duration of under 2 months, and were aged 18 to 65 years. The study excluded patients with uncontrolled infections, other autoimmune diseases, pregnancy or lactation. Diagnoses relied on clinical symptoms, serum thyroxine and TRAb, thyroid ultrasound and orbital computed tomography. PBMCs were isolated from approximately 10 ml of fresh peripheral blood by Ficoll-Paque density gradient centrifugation. Total RNA was extracted using Trizol reagent, and RNA quality was assessed on an Agilent 2100 Bioanalyzer.

About this clonotype itself: Its antigen is currently not known. No much larger clonotype is one base removed from it; base qualities were not supplied.

Sequencing used blood. The sequence was obtained from a middle-aged woman with Graves' hyperthyroidism. The rearranged chain carries TRBV5-5 and TRBJ2-5; the best D guess is TRBD2, with 5 bases matching. The base sequence is TGTGCCAGCACCCCAGGTGGGAGACAGACCCAGTACTTC. Protein translation: CASTPGGRQTQYF.